A single sample is the source of the 4 T cell receptor beta chains below, sequenced in a study of cytomegalovirus exposure and HLA in healthy donors. With 60 Vbeta and 13 Jbeta primers, the PCR was carried out. The repertoire was sequenced with immunoSEQ multiplex PCR; TCRdb's copy has only in-frame clones and lacks some. The sample lists some 190,000 clones, 83% occurring once. Material for sequencing was PBMCs. The source is a middle-aged man in good health and CMV-seropositive.

In its sample, this clone was seen once. The chain combines TRBV4-3 with TRBJ2-1; 7 nucleotides line up with TRBD1. This CDR3 is 14 amino acids long. V shed 3 bases and J 7 bases; nucleotides not matched to a gene: 6. Germline V gene data show CDR1 as LGHNA and CDR2 as YSLEER. In DNA form, the CDR3 reads TGCGCCAGCAGCCATGACCAACAGGGGAATGAGCAGTTCTTC. As protein: CASSHDQQGNEQFF.

The chain recombines TRBV6-6 with TRBJ1-4, with D perhaps TRBD1 (5 bases). This CDR3 comprises 14 residues. In germline, CDR1 is MNHNY, CDR2 SVGAGI (reference sequence). The germline V and J ends were trimmed by 6 bases and 6 bases, with 14 bases remaining between them. CDR3 region: CASRRQSEDEKLFF. The CDR3 DNA reads as TGTGCCAGCAGAAGACAGTCAGAGGATGAAAAACTGTTTTTT.

The J gene is TRBJ2-4, the V gene TRBV9; possibly TRBD2 for D (6 bases). Trimming left V 4 bases short and J 5 bases short, with 13 bases between. The CDR3 totals 14 residues. Germline assignment: CDR1 SGDLS and CDR2 YYNGEE. CDR3 in amino acids: CASSPVASENIQYF. Written as DNA, the CDR3 is TGTGCCAGCAGCCCAGTGGCTAGCGAAAACATTCAGTACTTC.

The V gene is TRBV6-5, the J gene TRBJ2-7; D gene ambiguous. This CDR3 contains 13 residues. Germline V gives CDR1 MNHEY, CDR2 SVGAGI. V lost 6 bases to trimming and J lost 2 bases, with 11 bases between them. CDR3 in amino acids: CASRTGSTYEQYF. CDR3 coding DNA: TGTGCCAGCAGGACCGGGTCTACCTACGAGCAGTACTTC.